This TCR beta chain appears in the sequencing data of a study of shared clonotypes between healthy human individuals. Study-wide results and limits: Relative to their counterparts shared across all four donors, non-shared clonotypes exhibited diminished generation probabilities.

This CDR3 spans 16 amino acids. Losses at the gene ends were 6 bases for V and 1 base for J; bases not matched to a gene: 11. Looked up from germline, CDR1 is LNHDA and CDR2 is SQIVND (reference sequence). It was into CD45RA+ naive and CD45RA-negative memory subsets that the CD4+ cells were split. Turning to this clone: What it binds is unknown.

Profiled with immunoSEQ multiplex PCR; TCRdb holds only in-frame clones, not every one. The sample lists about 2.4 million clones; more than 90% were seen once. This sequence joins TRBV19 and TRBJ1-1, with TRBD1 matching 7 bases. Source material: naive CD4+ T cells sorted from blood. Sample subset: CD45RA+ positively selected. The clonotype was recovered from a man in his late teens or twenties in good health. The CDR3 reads CASRYSRGQRNTEAFF. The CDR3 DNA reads TGTGCCAGTAGATATAGCCGGGGACAGAGGAACACTGAAGCTTTCTTT.